This T cell receptor beta chain appears in the sequencing data of a study of cytomegalovirus exposure and HLA in healthy donors. Points from the study as a whole: It was shown in a later analysis that HLA-associated TCR beta chains were more clonally expanded than other, equally common chains.

With regard to this clone: Antigen unknown.

V lost 4 bases and J 0 bases, leaving 5 bases between the germline ends. Germline assignment: CDR1 MRHNA and CDR2 SNTAGT. CDR3 size: 13 residues. Primers: 60 Vbeta forward and 13 Jbeta reverse. Clones were read by immunoSEQ multiplex PCR, and TCRdb kept only the in-frame ones, dropping some. There are 100,000 to 150,000 clones in the sample; around three quarters occur only once, and 3.6% lies in the top ten. The rearrangement joins TRBV6-4 to TRBJ2-3, with D perhaps TRBD2 (5 bases). The specimen was PBMCs. This TCR was recovered from a man aged 40-50 years in good health and CMV-seronegative. The CDR3 DNA reads TGTGCCAGCAGTGCGGGGAGCACAGATACGCAGTATTTT. The encoded protein is CASSAGSTDTQYF.